This T cell receptor beta chain derives from a study of cytomegalovirus exposure and HLA in healthy donors. In the study overall: There were around 100 million unique TCR beta sequences, drawn from approximately 190 million T cells, in an earlier analysis. Caucasian-associated ancestry cluster membership applied to about four fifths of several hundred genotyped donors. Overall study findings and caveats: Reportedly, diagnosis of cytomegalovirus status by the classifier showed high specificity and sensitivity.

The PCR made use of 60 Vbeta and 13 Jbeta primers. Generated by immunoSEQ multiplex PCR, the TCRdb table keeps only in-frame clones and is missing some. The data hold about 160,000 clones, with 50% to 75% observed a single time. The table lists this clone with a count of one. Its antigen remains unknown. The receptor was isolated from a woman in her fifties or sixties in good health and CMV-seropositive. Material: PBMCs.

CDR3 amino acids: CAISEEGMRETQYF. The CDR3 coding sequence is TGTGCCATCAGTGAGGAGGGCATGCGAGAGACCCAGTACTTC. V gene TRBV10-3 combines with J gene TRBJ2-5; tentative D call: TRBD2 (5 bases). CDR3 size: 14 residues. Trimming took 2 bases from V and 4 from J, leaving 11 bases between them. Germline lookup yields CDR1 ENHRY and CDR2 SYGVKD.